Listed here is a single TCR beta chain. The antigen remains undetermined. Here immunoSEQ multiplex PCR was the method, and the copy in TCRdb shows in-frame clones only, minus some. The sample has 50,000 or so clones; approximately 75% are singletons. This sample is part of a study of vaccination effects on CD4 cells after COVID-19. Study in general: Participants completed two doses of the BNT162b2 or mRNA-1273 vaccine.

ViraFEST used viral peptide pools to expand antigen-specific CD4+ T cells before sequencing. Following 10 days of culture, CD4+ T cells were isolated. Negative nucleocapsid antibody tests before and after vaccination confirmed no previous SARS-CoV-2 infection. With 8.5 to 10 ug/ml peptides and around 9.6 IU/ml IL-2, over 1.5 million PBMC per well were cultured. Germline-derived CDR1 and CDR2 are MNHEY and SVGAGI. CDR3 length: 15 amino acids. V was pared by 1 base and J by 4 bases, with 8 bases between. Study-wide points: From healthy vaccinees, only 1 of 255 vaccine-induced clones also reacted to common cold coronaviruses. Clones from infection and from vaccination both contracted markedly late after vaccination.

This receptor was identified in a human donor who received a COVID-19 vaccine. Sequenced here: CD4+ T cells from PBMCs cultured with HCoV-OC43 spike peptides, sampled before COVID-19 vaccination. As for subset: HCoV-OC43 spike overlapping peptide pool stimulation. V and J are TRBV6-5 and TRBJ2-6, with D maybe TRBD1 (5 bases). The chain's CDR3 is CASSYLGAGANVLTF. The CDR3 DNA reads TGTGCCAGCAGTTACTTAGGGGCCGGGGCCAACGTCCTGACTTTC.